Listed below are T cell receptor beta chains from one sample, sequenced in a study of T-cell memory formation after mild COVID-19. TCRdb re-analysed the 5' RACE reads in MiXCR, keeping a single row per CDR3 protein. The sample shows about 350,000 distinct CDR3 sequences, roughly an eighth of them seen only once. The source material was PBMCs or a T cell subset sorted from them (not recorded which). The receptors derive from a man between 18 and 29 years old who had mild COVID-19 (a few samples of this study predate the infection). Cell type and time point are not known. CDR3s include the opening cysteine and the closing phenylalanine or tryptophan. The D gene is left open where the match is weak. Not every row has a clone size; where given, it reads once, few, many or a size class.

d_gene	v_gene	abundance	j_gene	CDR3aa	CDR3nt
TRBD2	TRBV24-1	.	TRBJ2-2	CATRAGRDETGELFF	TGTGCCACCCGAGCGGGGCGCGACGAAACCGGGGAGCTGTTTTTT
.	TRBV6-5	.	TRBJ2-7	CASSYGQGYYEQYF	TGTGCCAGCAGTTACGGCCAGGGATACTACGAGCAGTACTTC
.	TRBV7-7	many	TRBJ2-5	CASSLDGSQETQYF	TGTGCCAGCAGCTTAGATGGCTCCCAAGAGACCCAGTACTTC
.	TRBV6-5	few	TRBJ1-1	CASSYEVNTEAFF	TGTGCCAGCAGTTACGAGGTGAACACTGAAGCTTTCTTT
TRBD1	TRBV12-3/TRBV12-4	few	TRBJ2-7	CASRQGAGYEQYF	TGTGCCAGTAGACAGGGGGCTGGGTACGAGCAGTACTTC
.	TRBV7-6	few	TRBJ1-1	CASSLYPGRRNTEAFF	TGTGCCAGCAGCTTATATCCCGGACGGAGGAACACTGAAGCTTTCTTT
.	TRBV6-5	few	TRBJ2-1	CASRKGRRSYNEQFF	TGTGCCAGCAGGAAAGGGCGACGCTCCTACAATGAGCAGTTCTTC
.	TRBV12-5	few	TRBJ1-1	CASGLKFAGPNTEAFF	TGTGCTAGTGGTTTGAAGTTCGCCGGTCCGAACACTGAAGCTTTCTTT
.	TRBV20-1	many	TRBJ1-4	CSATFGGTNEKLFF	TGCAGTGCTACTTTCGGAGGGACTAATGAAAAACTGTTTTTT
.	TRBV29-1	few	TRBJ1-2	CSVEDVPGAFPKYGYTF	TGCAGCGTTGAAGATGTGCCGGGTGCGTTTCCTAAGTATGGCTACACCTTC
TRBD1	TRBV7-2	.	TRBJ2-1	CASRTGTGHNEQFF	TGTGCCAGCAGGACCGGGACAGGCCACAATGAGCAGTTCTTC
.	TRBV30	few	TRBJ2-7	CAWRSPGQTGNEQYF	TGTGCCTGGAGGTCACCGGGCCAGACGGGAAACGAGCAGTACTTC
.	TRBV4-1	many	TRBJ2-1	CASSQRDSHNEQFF	TGCGCCAGCAGCCAAAGGGACTCCCACAATGAGCAGTTCTTC
TRBD1	TRBV5-1	few	TRBJ2-5	CASSLGLGTGKETQYF	TGCGCCAGCAGCTTGGGCTTAGGGACAGGGAAAGAGACCCAGTACTTC
.	TRBV7-2	many	TRBJ1-6	CASSRSGPNSPLHF	TGTGCCAGCAGCCGGTCGGGGCCTAATTCACCCCTCCACTTT
TRBD2	TRBV7-2	few	TRBJ2-5	CASSPRLAGAGETQYF	TGTGCCAGCAGCCCTCGCCTAGCGGGGGCGGGAGAGACCCAGTACTTC
.	TRBV6-2/TRBV6-3	once	TRBJ1-6	CASSYQPVWDRSPPLHF	TGTGCCAGCAGTTACCAACCAGTCTGGGATAGAAGTCCACCCCTCCACTTT
.	TRBV6-2/TRBV6-3	.	TRBJ2-3	CASSYSGQDTQYF	TGTGCCAGCAGTTACTCAGGCCAGGATACGCAGTATTTT
TRBD1	TRBV5-1	many	TRBJ1-1	CASRASIGQGHFPAFF	TGCGCCAGCAGGGCTAGCATCGGACAGGGCCACTTTCCGGCTTTCTTT
.	TRBV30	.	TRBJ2-1	CAWSVRELYNEQFF	TGTGCCTGGAGTGTAAGGGAACTATACAATGAGCAGTTCTTC
TRBD1	TRBV12-3/TRBV12-4	few	TRBJ2-1	CASRSRDRVHDEQFF	TGTGCCAGCAGGTCCCGGGACAGGGTCCATGATGAGCAGTTCTTC
TRBD1	TRBV19	.	TRBJ1-1	CATTGTGLREAFF	TGTGCCACGACCGGGACAGGGTTGCGTGAAGCTTTCTTT
.	TRBV20-1	few	TRBJ2-7	CSASLGGGGIHEQYF	TGCAGTGCTAGCCTCGGGGGCGGGGGAATCCACGAGCAGTACTTC
TRBD1	TRBV29-1	few	TRBJ2-7	CSVASGTGPEQYF	TGCAGCGTCGCTTCCGGGACAGGGCCCGAGCAGTACTTC
.	TRBV6-5	few	TRBJ1-2	CASSFEGARGYTF	TGTGCCAGCAGTTTTGAAGGGGCTAGGGGCTACACCTTC
.	TRBV6-6	few	TRBJ1-2	CASRGVITDGYTF	TGTGCCAGCAGGGGGGTTATTACGGATGGCTACACCTTC
TRBD1	TRBV6-5	few	TRBJ2-2	CASSWYRGAGELFF	TGTGCCAGCAGTTGGTACAGGGGCGCCGGGGAGCTGTTTTTT
TRBD2	TRBV5-5	.	TRBJ2-1	CASRIAGGGEQFF	TGTGCCAGCAGGATAGCGGGGGGAGGAGAGCAGTTCTTC
.	TRBV5-6	.	TRBJ2-5	CATRAAGQETQYF	TGTGCCACCAGGGCTGCGGGTCAAGAGACCCAGTACTTC
.	TRBV18	.	TRBJ1-1	CASSRQGTGTLEAFF	TGTGCCAGCTCCCGGCAGGGAACCGGTACCCTGGAAGCTTTCTTT
.	TRBV19	many	TRBJ1-5	CASSITGGRQPQHF	TGTGCCAGTAGTATCACCGGGGGTAGGCAGCCCCAGCATTTT
TRBD2	TRBV11-2	.	TRBJ2-1	CASSAQLADDNEQFF	TGTGCCAGCAGTGCCCAGCTAGCGGACGACAATGAGCAGTTCTTC
TRBD2	TRBV4-1	few	TRBJ2-7	CASSLSAGLELYEQYF	TGCGCCAGCAGCCTATCCGCGGGACTAGAGCTCTACGAGCAGTACTTC
TRBD1	TRBV29-1	few	TRBJ2-7	CSVSNRPGQAYEQYF	TGCAGCGTGAGTAACCGTCCGGGACAGGCCTACGAGCAGTACTTC